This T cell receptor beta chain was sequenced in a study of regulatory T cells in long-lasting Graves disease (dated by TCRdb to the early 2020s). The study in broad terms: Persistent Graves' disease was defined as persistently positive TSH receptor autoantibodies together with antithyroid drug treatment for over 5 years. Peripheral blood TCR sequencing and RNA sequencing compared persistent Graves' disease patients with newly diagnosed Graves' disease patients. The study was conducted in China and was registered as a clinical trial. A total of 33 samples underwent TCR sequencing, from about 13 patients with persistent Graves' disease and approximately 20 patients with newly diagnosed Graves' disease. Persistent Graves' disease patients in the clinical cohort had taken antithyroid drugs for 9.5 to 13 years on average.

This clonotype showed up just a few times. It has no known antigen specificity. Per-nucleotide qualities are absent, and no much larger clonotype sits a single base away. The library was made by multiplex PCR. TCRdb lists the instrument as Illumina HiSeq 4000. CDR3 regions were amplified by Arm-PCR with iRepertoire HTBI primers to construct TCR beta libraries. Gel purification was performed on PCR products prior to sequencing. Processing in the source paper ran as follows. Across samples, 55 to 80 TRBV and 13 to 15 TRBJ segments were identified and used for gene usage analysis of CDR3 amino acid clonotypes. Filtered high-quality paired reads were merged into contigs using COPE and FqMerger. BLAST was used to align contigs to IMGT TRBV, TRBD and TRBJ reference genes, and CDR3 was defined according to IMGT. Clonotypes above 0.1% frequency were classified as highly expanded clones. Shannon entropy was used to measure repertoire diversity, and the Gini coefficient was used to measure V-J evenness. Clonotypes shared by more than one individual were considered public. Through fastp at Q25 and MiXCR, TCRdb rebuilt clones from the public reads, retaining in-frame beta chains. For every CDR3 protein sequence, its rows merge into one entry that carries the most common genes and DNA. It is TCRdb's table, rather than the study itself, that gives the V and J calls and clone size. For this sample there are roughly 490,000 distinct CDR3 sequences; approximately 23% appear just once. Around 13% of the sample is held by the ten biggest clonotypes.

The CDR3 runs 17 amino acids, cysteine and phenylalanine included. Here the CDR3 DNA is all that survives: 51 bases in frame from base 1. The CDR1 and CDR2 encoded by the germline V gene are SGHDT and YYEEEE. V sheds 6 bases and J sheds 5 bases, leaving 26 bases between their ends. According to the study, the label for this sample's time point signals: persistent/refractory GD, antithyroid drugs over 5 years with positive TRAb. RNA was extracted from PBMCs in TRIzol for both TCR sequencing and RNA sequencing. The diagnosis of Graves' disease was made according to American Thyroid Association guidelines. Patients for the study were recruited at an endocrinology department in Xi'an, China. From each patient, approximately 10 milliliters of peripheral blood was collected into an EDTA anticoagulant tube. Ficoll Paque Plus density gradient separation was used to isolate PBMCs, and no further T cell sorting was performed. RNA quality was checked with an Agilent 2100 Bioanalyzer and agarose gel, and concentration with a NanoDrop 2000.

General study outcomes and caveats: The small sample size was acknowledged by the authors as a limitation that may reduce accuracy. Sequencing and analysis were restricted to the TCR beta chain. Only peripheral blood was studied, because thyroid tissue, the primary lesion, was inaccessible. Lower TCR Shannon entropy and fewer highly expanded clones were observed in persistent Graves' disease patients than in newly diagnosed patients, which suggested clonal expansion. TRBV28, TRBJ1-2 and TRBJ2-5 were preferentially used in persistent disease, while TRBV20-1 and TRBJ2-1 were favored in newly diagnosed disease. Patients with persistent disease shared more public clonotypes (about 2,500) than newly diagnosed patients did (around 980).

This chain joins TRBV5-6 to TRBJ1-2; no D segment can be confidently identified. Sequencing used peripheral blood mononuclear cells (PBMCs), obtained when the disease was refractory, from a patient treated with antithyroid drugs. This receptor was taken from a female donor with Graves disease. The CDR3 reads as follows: CASISFPLADGNYGYTF. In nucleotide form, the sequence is TGTGCCAGCATATCCTTCCCTCTGGCTGACGGGAATTATGGCTACACCTTC. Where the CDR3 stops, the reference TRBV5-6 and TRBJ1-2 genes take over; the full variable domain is DAGVTQSPTHLIKTRGQQVTLRCSPKSGHDTVSWYQQALGQGPQFIFQYYEEEERQRGNFPDRFSGHQFPNYSSELNVNALLLGDSALYLCASISFPLADGNYGYTFGSGTRLTVV.